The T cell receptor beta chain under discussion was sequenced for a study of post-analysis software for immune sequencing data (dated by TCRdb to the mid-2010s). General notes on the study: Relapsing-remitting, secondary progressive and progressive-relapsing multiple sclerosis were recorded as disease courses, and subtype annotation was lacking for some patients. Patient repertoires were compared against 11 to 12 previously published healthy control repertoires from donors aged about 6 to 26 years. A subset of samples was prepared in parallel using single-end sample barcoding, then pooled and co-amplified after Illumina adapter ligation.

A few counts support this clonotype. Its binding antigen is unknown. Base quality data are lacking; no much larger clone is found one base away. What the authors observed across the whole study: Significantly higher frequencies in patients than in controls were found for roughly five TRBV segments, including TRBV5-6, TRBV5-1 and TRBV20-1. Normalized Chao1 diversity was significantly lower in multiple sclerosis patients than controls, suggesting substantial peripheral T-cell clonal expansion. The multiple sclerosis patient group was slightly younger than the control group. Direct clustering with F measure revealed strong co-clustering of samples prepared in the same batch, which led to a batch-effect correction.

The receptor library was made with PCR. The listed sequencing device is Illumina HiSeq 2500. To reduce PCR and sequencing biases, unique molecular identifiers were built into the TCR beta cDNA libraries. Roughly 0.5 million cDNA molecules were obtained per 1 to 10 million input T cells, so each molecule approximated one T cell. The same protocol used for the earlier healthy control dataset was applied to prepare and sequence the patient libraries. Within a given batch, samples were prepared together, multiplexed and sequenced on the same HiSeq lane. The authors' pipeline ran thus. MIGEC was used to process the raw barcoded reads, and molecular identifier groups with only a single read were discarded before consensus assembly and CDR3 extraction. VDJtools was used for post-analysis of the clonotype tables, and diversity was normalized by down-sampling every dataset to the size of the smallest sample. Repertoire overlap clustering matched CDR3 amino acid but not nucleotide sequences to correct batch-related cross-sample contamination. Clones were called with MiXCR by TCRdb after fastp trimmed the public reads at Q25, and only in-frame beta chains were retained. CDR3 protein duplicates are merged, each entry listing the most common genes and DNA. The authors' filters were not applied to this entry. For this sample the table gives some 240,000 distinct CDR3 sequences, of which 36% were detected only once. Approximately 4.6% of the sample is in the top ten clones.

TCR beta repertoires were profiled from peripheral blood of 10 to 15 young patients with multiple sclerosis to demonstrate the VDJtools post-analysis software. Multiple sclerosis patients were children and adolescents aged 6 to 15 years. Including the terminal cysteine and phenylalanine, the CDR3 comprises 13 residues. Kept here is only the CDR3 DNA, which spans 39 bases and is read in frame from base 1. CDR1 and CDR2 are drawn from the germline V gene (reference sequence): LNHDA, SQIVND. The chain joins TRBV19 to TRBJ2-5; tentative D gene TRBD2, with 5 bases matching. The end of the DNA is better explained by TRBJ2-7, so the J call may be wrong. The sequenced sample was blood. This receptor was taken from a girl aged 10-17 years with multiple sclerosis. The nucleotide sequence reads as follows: TGTGCCAGTAGTAAGAGGGCGGCGTCCGAGCAGTACTTC. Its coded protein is CASSKRAASEQYF.